This T cell receptor beta chain was identified during a study of T cell responses to AZD1222 COVID-19 vaccine. Per germline, CDR1 SGHTA and CDR2 FQGTGA. The CDR3 loop spans 16 amino acids. V gave up 5 bases and J gave up 4 bases; unmatched junction bases: 10. Note on this clone: The antigen is undetermined.

Findings and limits, study-wide: Only 5 or 6 individuals given AZD1222 were seropositive at baseline.

This table comes from immunoSEQ multiplex PCR, and its TCRdb copy is limited to in-frame clones, with some not included. This sample yields some 140,000 clones, of which roughly nine tenths are seen a single time; about 3% belongs to the top ten. The clonotype originates from an adult in good health. The sample was peripheral blood, taken on day 0 of AZD1222 vaccination. The chain employs TRBV7-3 and TRBJ2-3; 9 bases match TRBD2. The DNA of the CDR3 is TGTGCCAGCAGCAGTAGCGGCGGGAGGGTGGCAGATACGCAGTATTTT. Protein sequence: CASSSSGGRVADTQYF.